A selection of T cell receptor beta chains follows, all from one sample in a study of Tregs in tolerant kidney transplant recipients. Generated by immunoSEQ multiplex PCR, the TCRdb table keeps only in-frame clones and is missing some. The sample has roughly 64,000 clones, 80% to 90% seen once. Sample: CD4+ T cells from blood (PBMCs), taken 6 months after the transplant. The receptors stem from a human patient who received a combined kidney and bone marrow transplant. Some T cells here may be from the graft donor. Each CDR3 is given with its conserved first and last residue. The D gene is left open where the match is weak. Some rows have no size entry. The others give once, few or many, or a class for an expanded clone.

j_call,v_call,d_call,clone_size,cdr3_length,cdr3_nt,cdr3_aa
TRBJ1-1,TRBV30,.,.,11,TGTGCCTGGAGTTGGGGCGGTGAAGCTTTCTTT,CAWSWGGEAFF
TRBJ1-2,TRBV6-5,TRBD1,.,12,TGTGCCAGCAGCCGACAGGGACATGGCTACACCTTC,CASSRQGHGYTF
TRBJ2-7,TRBV29-1,.,.,11,TGCAGCGTTGTTACGGCCTACGAGCAGTACTTC,CSVVTAYEQYF
TRBJ2-1,TRBV18,TRBD2,.,14,TGTGCCAGCTCACCAGTAGCGGGAGGTAATGAGCAGTTCTTC,CASSPVAGGNEQFF
TRBJ2-6,TRBV19,TRBD1,.,17,TGTGCCACCAGAACCGGGACAGGGTCCCCTGGGGCCAACGTCCTGACTTTC,CATRTGTGSPGANVLTF
TRBJ2-7,TRBV5-5,.,.,15,TGTGCCAGCAGCTTAGACGCCGGGACATTTTACGAGCAGTACTTC,CASSLDAGTFYEQYF
TRBJ2-6,TRBV9,.,.,12,TGTGCCAGCAGCGTCTTGGCCAACGTCCTGACTTTC,CASSVLANVLTF
TRBJ2-1,TRBV5-4,.,.,15,TGTGCCAGCAGCTCCGGGACTGGTTCCTACAATGAGCAGTTCTTC,CASSSGTGSYNEQFF
TRBJ2-1,TRBV9,TRBD1,.,16,TGTGCCAGCAGCCTTCGGGGGACAGGGGACTACAATGAGCAGTTCTTC,CASSLRGTGDYNEQFF
TRBJ2-7,TRBV27,TRBD2,.,15,TGTGCCAGCAGCTCTAGCGGGACCTTCTCCTACGAGCAGTACTTC,CASSSSGTFSYEQYF
TRBJ2-5,TRBV4-1,.,.,14,TGCGCCAGCAGCCAACCGACCGAGGTGCGGACCCAGTACTTC,CASSQPTEVRTQYF
TRBJ2-7,TRBV7-9,.,.,14,TGTGCCAGCAGCTTACGGGGGGCTGGCTACGAGCAGTACTTC,CASSLRGAGYEQYF
TRBJ1-3,TRBV7-8,TRBD1,.,17,TGTGCCAGCAGCTCCACGACAGGGCGCCACTCTGGAAGCACCATATATTTT,CASSSTTGRHSGSTIYF
TRBJ1-4,TRBV19,.,.,15,TGTGCCAGTAGTGCGCGGACAGATTGGAGTGAAAAACTGTTTTTT,CASSARTDWSEKLFF
TRBJ1-6,TRBV4-2,.,.,15,TGTGCCAGCAGCCAAGAAGGAGGGGAGGTTTCACCCCTCCACTTT,CASSQEGGEVSPLHF
TRBJ1-1,TRBV25-1,.,.,14,TGTGCCAGCAGTGGGTTCCTCGAGGGCACTGAAGCTTTCTTT,CASSGFLEGTEAFF
TRBJ2-4,TRBV18,TRBD1,.,15,TGTGCCAGCTCACCAGGACCCCAGGGGGCGAACATTCAGTACTTC,CASSPGPQGANIQYF
TRBJ1-6,TRBV7-6,.,.,15,TGTGCCAGCAGCTGGCCCCCACAAAATAATTCACCCCTCCACTTT,CASSWPPQNNSPLHF
TRBJ2-1,TRBV6-1,.,.,14,TGTGCCAGCGTGCGGGCGAGCTCCTACAATGAGCAGTTCTTC,CASVRASSYNEQFF
TRBJ2-7,TRBV6-6,TRBD1,.,13,TGTGCCAGCAGCCCCGGGACAGGGGTTGAGCAGTACTTC,CASSPGTGVEQYF
TRBJ1-1,TRBV30,.,once,14,TGTGCCTGGAGTTGGGACATTGAGAACACTGAAGCTTTCTTT,CAWSWDIENTEAFF
TRBJ1-4,TRBV5-5,TRBD1,.,19,TGTGCCAGCAGCCCTAAACCCCGACAGGGGCAAACAACTAATGAAAAACTGTTTTTT,CASSPKPRQGQTTNEKLFF
TRBJ1-1,TRBV9,TRBD1,.,15,TGTGCCAGCAGCCCAGGACAGGGGCTGAACACTGAAGCTTTCTTT,CASSPGQGLNTEAFF
TRBJ2-5,TRBV7-2,.,.,14,TGTGCCAGCAGCTTAGCGGCTACGGGAGAGACCCAGTACTTC,CASSLAATGETQYF
TRBJ1-4,TRBV2,TRBD1,.,15,TGTGCCAGCAGACCAGACAGGGCGGTCCCTGAAAAACTGTTTTTT,CASRPDRAVPEKLFF
TRBJ1-4,TRBV9,TRBD1,.,15,TGTGCCAGCAGCGCCCGGGACAGGGGTAATGAAAAACTGTTTTTT,CASSARDRGNEKLFF
TRBJ2-1,TRBV14,.,.,12,TGTGCCAGCAGCCCTACTATTGGTGAGCAGTTCTTC,CASSPTIGEQFF
TRBJ2-1,TRBV7-3,TRBD2,.,16,TGTGCCAGCAGCTTAAGGCCAGCGGGAACCTACAATGAGCAGTTCTTC,CASSLRPAGTYNEQFF
TRBJ2-1,TRBV5-1,TRBD2,.,14,TGCGCCAGCAGCGGGGGGGTGAGGGTCAATGAGCAGTTCTTC,CASSGGVRVNEQFF
TRBJ2-7,TRBV21-1,.,.,13,TGTGCCAGCAGCAAAGGGTTTGGACAGGGCCGGTACTTC,CASSKGFGQGRYF
TRBJ1-1,TRBV27,TRBD1,.,13,TGTGCCAGCAGCCTTCGGGGGACAGGGGCGGCTTTCTTT,CASSLRGTGAAFF
TRBJ1-2,TRBV27,TRBD1,.,14,TGTGCCAGCAGTTATCGGGACAGGGTTGCTGGCTACACCTTC,CASSYRDRVAGYTF
TRBJ1-4,TRBV11-3,TRBD1,.,15,TGTGCCAGCAGCCCCGGACAGGGGGATAATGAAAAACTGTTTTTT,CASSPGQGDNEKLFF
TRBJ2-1,TRBV14,TRBD2,.,14,TGTGCCAGCAGCCAACAACTAGCGGGGCATGAGCAGTTCTTC,CASSQQLAGHEQFF
TRBJ2-1,TRBV10-3,TRBD2,.,15,TGTGCCATCAGCACCCAGGGACTAGCGGGGAATGAGCAGTTCTTC,CAISTQGLAGNEQFF
TRBJ1-2,TRBV7-2,TRBD1,.,15,TGTGCCAGCAGCTTACGGGGACAGGCCCTATTCGGCTACACCTTC,CASSLRGQALFGYTF
TRBJ2-5,TRBV6-5,.,.,13,TGTGCCAGCAGTTTCGGCAGGAAAGAGACCCAGTACTTC,CASSFGRKETQYF
TRBJ2-7,TRBV11-3,.,.,13,TGTGCCAGCAGCTGGGCAAGCCGGGGCGAGCAGTACTTC,CASSWASRGEQYF
TRBJ1-1,TRBV18,.,.,16,TGTGCCAGCTCACCATCCTTGGCAAGTATGAACACTGAAGCTTTCTTT,CASSPSLASMNTEAFF
TRBJ1-4,TRBV9,.,.,15,TGTGCCAGCAGCGCCCTGTGGGGCGGGGATGAAAAACTGTTTTTT,CASSALWGGDEKLFF
TRBJ1-1,TRBV19,.,.,13,TGTGCCAGCGCCGTCGGGGTTAACACTGAAGCTTTCTTT,CASAVGVNTEAFF
TRBJ1-2,TRBV27,TRBD1,.,13,TGTGCCAGCAGCTCAGGACAGGGCGGTGGCTACACCTTC,CASSSGQGGGYTF
TRBJ2-7,TRBV10-3,.,.,12,TGTGCCATCAGTGAACCGGGGTACGAGCAGTACTTC,CAISEPGYEQYF